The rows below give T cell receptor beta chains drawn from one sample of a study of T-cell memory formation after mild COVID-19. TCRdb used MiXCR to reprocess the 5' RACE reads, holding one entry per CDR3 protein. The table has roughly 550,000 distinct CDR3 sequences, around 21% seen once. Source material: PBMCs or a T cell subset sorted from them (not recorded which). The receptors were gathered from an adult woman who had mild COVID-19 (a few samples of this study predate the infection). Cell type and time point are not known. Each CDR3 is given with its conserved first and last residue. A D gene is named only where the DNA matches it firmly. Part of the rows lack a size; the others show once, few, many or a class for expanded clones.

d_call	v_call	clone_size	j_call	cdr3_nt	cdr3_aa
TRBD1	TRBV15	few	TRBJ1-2	TGTGCCACCAGCAGAGAAGGGACAGGGACTAACTATGGCTACACCTTC	CATSREGTGTNYGYTF
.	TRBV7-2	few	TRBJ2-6	TGTGCCAGCAGCATCGAACAGGGATTCCCCTTTGGGGCCAACGTCCTGACTTTC	CASSIEQGFPFGANVLTF
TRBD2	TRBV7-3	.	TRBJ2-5	TGTGCCAGCAGCCCTAGCGGGAGTAGCGAGACCCAGTACTTC	CASSPSGSSETQYF
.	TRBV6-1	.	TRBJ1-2	TGTGCCAGCAACGGGGTTAACTATGGCTACACCTTC	CASNGVNYGYTF
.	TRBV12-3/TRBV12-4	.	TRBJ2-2	TGTGCCAGCAGTTTAAGGGGGGAGCTGTTTTTT	CASSLRGELFF
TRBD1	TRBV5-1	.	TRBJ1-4	TGCGCCAGCAGCAGGGGACAGGCCGAAAAACTGTTTTTT	CASSRGQAEKLFF
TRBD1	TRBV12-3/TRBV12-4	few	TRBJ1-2	TGTGCCAGCAAAGGAGGGCGGACAGGGGAGTGGTCGGGCTATGGCTACACCTTC	CASKGGRTGEWSGYGYTF
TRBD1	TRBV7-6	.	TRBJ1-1	TGTGCCAGCAGCTTAGTTACAGGGGGCGAAGCTTTCTTT	CASSLVTGGEAFF
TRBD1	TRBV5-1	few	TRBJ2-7	TGCGCCAGCAGCTCGGGACAGGTATACTCCTACGAGCAGTACTTC	CASSSGQVYSYEQYF
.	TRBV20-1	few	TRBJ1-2	TGCAGTGCCACCGGGAGGCATGGCTACACCTTC	CSATGRHGYTF
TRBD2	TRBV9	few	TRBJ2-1	TGTGCCAGCAGCGAGGGACTAGCGGGAGGTAGTGAGCAGTTCTTC	CASSEGLAGGSEQFF
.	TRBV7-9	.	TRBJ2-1	TGTGCCAGCAGCAGACCGGCGGACACGCTCAACTACAATGAGCAGTTCTTC	CASSRPADTLNYNEQFF
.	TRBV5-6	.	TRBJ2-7	TGTGCCAGCAGCCCCGGACTTGGGGACTACGAGCAGTACTTC	CASSPGLGDYEQYF
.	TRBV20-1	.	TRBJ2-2	TGCAGTGCGCGGGACAGCCAGAACACCGGGGAGCTGTTTTTT	CSARDSQNTGELFF
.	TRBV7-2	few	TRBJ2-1	TGTGCCAGCAGCTCCAACTTTGGACTCTACAATGAGCAGTTCTTC	CASSSNFGLYNEQFF